The 18 T cell receptor beta chains below were found in one sample sequenced in a study of shared clonotypes between healthy human individuals (TCRdb year 2020). Libraries were built with the immunoSEQ multiplex PCR assay. TCRdb retrieved this table from immuneACCESS and kept in-frame rearrangements only. Not all clones are present; in checked studies, unresolved V genes account for under half, and no reason is known for the remainder. This sample is represented by roughly 2.5 million clones; around 90% of them were singletons. Of the sample, more than 0.12% falls within the top ten clones. The sample comprised naive CD4+ T cells sorted from blood. This specimen's cell subset or site label, per the study, means: CD45RA+ positively selected. These receptor sequences come from a man aged 18 to 35 in good health.

The rearrangement links TRBV7-9 to TRBJ2-5; 7 bases are shared with TRBD2. The germline V gene has CDR1 SEHNR and CDR2 FQNEAQ (reference sequence). V lost 5 bases, J lost 5 bases, and 11 bases stayed unmatched. The CDR3 extends over 15 amino acids. The CDR3 nucleotides are TGTGCCAGCAGCAATGCCGGGACTATTGGCGAGACCCAGTACTTC. This gives the protein CASSNAGTIGETQYF.

CDR3 nucleotides: TGTGCCAGCAGCCTTGGGGGGACGAATGGCTACACCTTC. This translates into CASSLGGTNGYTF. The chain joins TRBV6-6 to TRBJ1-2; tentatively, D is TRBD1 (5 bases). The germline V gene encodes CDR1 MNHNY and CDR2 SVGAGI (reference sequence). This CDR3 contains 13 residues. V was clipped by 6 bases and J by 6 bases, with 14 bases between them.

The V call is TRBV2, the J call TRBJ1-1; D unresolved. The germline V and J ends were trimmed by 5 bases and 0 bases, with 7 bases remaining between them. This CDR3 comprises 13 residues. Germline lookup yields CDR1 SNHLY and CDR2 FYNNEI. The CDR3 DNA is TGTGCCAGCAGTTCAGATCTGAACACTGAAGCTTTCTTT. It specifies CASSSDLNTEAFF.

On this clone itself: Other nucleotide sequences from this sample produce the same CDR3. CDR3 in amino acids: CASSLALQGNSPLHF. CDR3 in DNA: TGCGCCAGCAGCTTGGCGCTACAGGGAAATTCACCCCTCCACTTT. The chain is built from TRBV5-1 and TRBJ1-6; D might be TRBD1 (6 bases). CDR1 and CDR2 from the germline V gene are SGHRS and YFSETQ. CDR3 size: 15 residues. Trimming left V 0 bases short and J 7 bases short, with 11 bases between.

The V gene is TRBV6-5, the J gene TRBJ1-1, with D tentatively TRBD1 (5 bases). Germline CDR1 is MNHEY and CDR2 is SVGAGI. Trimming removed 5 bases at V and 4 bases at J, with 14 bases between. CDR3 size: 14 residues. The CDR3 DNA reads as TGTGCCAGCAGTCTCAGGGCCGGTGGCACTGAAGCTTTCTTT. Its translation: CASSLRAGGTEAFF.

The chain employs TRBV7-9 and TRBJ2-1; D remains ambiguous. The CDR3 is made up of 14 amino acids. V lost 5 bases and J lost 0, with 8 bases in between. CDR1 is SEHNR and CDR2 is FQNEAQ in the germline V gene (reference sequence). The CDR3 region is CASSPRPSYNEQFF. CDR3 in DNA: TGTGCCAGCAGCCCCCGACCCTCCTACAATGAGCAGTTCTTC. The full variable domain, in which reference TRBV7-9 and TRBJ2-1 provide the parts outside the CDR3, is DTGVSQNPRHKITKRGQNVTFRCDPISEHNRLYWYRQTLGQGPEFLTYFQNEAQLEKSRLLSDRFSAERPKGSFSTLEIQRTEQGDSAMYLCASSPRPSYNEQFFGPGTRLTVL.

The rearrangement joins TRBV5-1 to TRBJ2-3, with D perhaps matching TRBD2 (6 bases). Germline-derived CDR1 and CDR2 are SGHRS and YFSETQ. This CDR3 is built from 17 residues. Trimming removed 1 base from V and 0 bases from J, with 15 bases in between. CDR3 residues: CASSLNFAGSSTDTQYF. The CDR3 region has the DNA TGCGCCAGCAGCTTGAATTTCGCGGGGTCTAGCACAGATACGCAGTATTTT. Full variable domain (rest looked up from reference TRBV5-1 and TRBJ2-3): KAGVTQTPRYLIKTRGQQVTLSCSPISGHRSVSWYQQTPGQGLQFLFEYFSETQRNKGNFPGRFSGRQFSNSRSEMNVSTLELGDSALYLCASSLNFAGSSTDTQYFGPGTRLTVL.

The chain couples TRBV2 to TRBJ1-4; D not certain. The germline gives CDR1 SNHLY, CDR2 FYNNEI. CDR3 length: 13 residues. Trimming removed 9 bases from V and 4 bases from J, with 12 bases in between. CDR3 nucleotides: TGTGCCAGTTTTAGTGGAGGTAATGAAAAACTGTTTTTT. Its translation is CASFSGGNEKLFF.

The rearrangement links TRBV10-3 to TRBJ2-1, with D hard to call. CDR3 size: 12 residues. The germline V and J ends were trimmed by 5 bases and 3 bases, with 5 bases remaining between them. Germline V CDR1 and CDR2: ENHRY, SYGVKD. CDR3 loop: CAISNSYNEQFF. CDR3 in DNA: TGTGCCATCAGTAATAGCTACAATGAGCAGTTCTTC.

This chain uses TRBV7-2 with TRBJ2-1; 8 positions match TRBD1. After removal of 0 bases from V and 4 bases from J, the junction contained 2 bases not matched to a gene. Germline assignment: CDR1 SGHTA and CDR2 FQGNSA. This CDR3 is 15 amino acids long. CDR3 DNA sequence: TGTGCCAGCAGCTTAGCCAGGGGGCCTTACAATGAGCAGTTCTTC. This gives the protein CASSLARGPYNEQFF. The complete variable domain, with remaining parts taken from reference TRBV7-2 and TRBJ2-1, reads GAGVSQSPSNKVTEKGKDVELRCDPISGHTALYWYRQSLGQGLEFLIYFQGNSAPDKSGLPSDRFSAERTGGSVSTLTIQRTQQEDSAVYLCASSLARGPYNEQFFGPGTRLTVL.

V and J are TRBV19 and TRBJ2-4; a weak D match, TRBD2 (5 bases). This CDR3 is built from 14 residues. The V and J ends lost 10 bases and 3 bases respectively, with 16 bases between them. Germline assignment: CDR1 LNHDA and CDR2 SQIVND (reference sequence). CDR3 bases: TGTGCCACCGAAGGAGGAGACGGCAAAAACATTCAGTACTTC. This sequence encodes CATEGGDGKNIQYF.

The chain has TRBV30 and TRBJ2-3, with a weak D call TRBD2 (5 bases). V lost 0 bases to trimming and J lost 1 base, with 14 bases between them. This CDR3 contains 16 residues. CDR1 GTSNPN and CDR2 SVGIG come from the germline V gene (reference sequence). The chain's CDR3 is CAWSVRASRGTDTQYF. Written as DNA, the CDR3 is TGTGCCTGGAGTGTACGGGCTAGCCGGGGCACAGATACGCAGTATTTT.

V gene TRBV5-1 combines with J gene TRBJ1-6, with 7 bases identical to TRBD1. CDR3 length: 16 amino acids. Per germline, CDR1 SGHRS and CDR2 YFSETQ. V was pared by 4 bases and J by 8 bases, with 12 bases of the junction left unmatched. CDR3 sequence: CASSRAGQFPHSPLHF. CDR3 DNA sequence: TGCGCCAGCAGCCGAGCGGGACAGTTCCCCCATTCACCCCTCCACTTT.

The V call is TRBV11-2, the J call TRBJ1-1; 7 positions agree with TRBD1. Losses at the gene ends were 3 bases for V and 5 bases for J; bases not matched to a gene: 3. The CDR3 loop spans 13 amino acids. Per the germline V gene, CDR1 is SGHAT and CDR2 is FQNNGV. This CDR3 is CASSLGQLTEAFF. The CDR3 DNA reads TGTGCCAGCAGCTTGGGACAGCTAACTGAAGCTTTCTTT.

The chain joins TRBV7-2 to TRBJ2-7; 7 bases align to TRBD1. The V and J ends lost 4 bases and 5 bases, in that order; junction bases with no gene match: 8. This CDR3 contains 14 residues. The germline gives CDR1 SGHTA, CDR2 FQGNSA. CDR3 sequence (DNA): TGTGCCAGCAGCTCGAGACAGGGACGGAACGAGCAGTACTTC. It is translated as CASSSRQGRNEQYF.

The chain uses TRBV14 and TRBJ2-1; 7 positions agree with TRBD1. CDR1 and CDR2 (germline): SGHDN, FVKESK. The CDR3 is 17 residues long. V trimming: 1 base; J trimming: 1 base; junction bases outside the gene matches: 7. The CDR3 protein is CASSQGRGQPSYNEQFF. For the CDR3, the DNA is TGTGCCAGCAGCCAAGGAAGGGGGCAGCCATCCTACAATGAGCAGTTCTTC.

The chain uses TRBV2 and TRBJ2-7; 8 positions match TRBD2. The V and J ends lost 6 bases and 2 bases, in that order; junction bases with no gene match: 12. From germline, CDR1 is SNHLY and CDR2 FYNNEI. The CDR3 has 16 amino acids. CDR3 DNA: TGTGCCAGCAGGTCCCCCCTACTAGCGGCCCCCTACGAGCAGTACTTC. This sequence encodes CASRSPLLAAPYEQYF.

The chain employs TRBV18 and TRBJ1-1; D possibly corresponds to TRBD1 (5 bases). The CDR3 is made up of 15 amino acids. Trimming left V 4 bases short and J 0 bases short, with 12 bases between. Per germline, CDR1 KGHSH and CDR2 LQKENI. The CDR3 here is CASSRWDRLNTEAFF. The DNA of the CDR3 is TGTGCCAGCTCACGATGGGACCGACTGAACACTGAAGCTTTCTTT.